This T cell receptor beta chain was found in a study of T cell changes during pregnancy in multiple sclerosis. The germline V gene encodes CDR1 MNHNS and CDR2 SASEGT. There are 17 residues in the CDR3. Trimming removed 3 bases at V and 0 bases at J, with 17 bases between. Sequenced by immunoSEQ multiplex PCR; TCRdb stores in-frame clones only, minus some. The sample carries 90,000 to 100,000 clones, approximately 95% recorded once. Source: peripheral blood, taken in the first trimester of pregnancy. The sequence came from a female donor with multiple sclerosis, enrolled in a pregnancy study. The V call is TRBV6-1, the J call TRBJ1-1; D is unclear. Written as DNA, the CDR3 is TGTGCCAGCAGTGAGTCGGATGGGTGGAGGATGAACACTGAAGCTTTCTTT. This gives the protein CASSESDGWRMNTEAFF.